This passage covers 24 T cell receptor beta chains from one sample sequenced in a study of blood T cell repertoires in COVID-19. Assay used: immunoSEQ multiplex PCR; TCRdb lists only in-frame clones, some missing. The sample holds 40,000 to 45,000 clones, 76% seen once. Source material: peripheral blood. The source of these receptors is an elderly man with acute or convalescent COVID-19.

The table lists this clone with a count of one. The CDR3 nucleotides read TGCGCCAGCAGCGCGCCGGACAGGACTCTCACTAGAGAGCAGTACTTC. This sequence encodes CASSAPDRTLTREQYF. The rearrangement uses TRBV5-1 and TRBJ2-7; 7 nucleotides line up with TRBD1. The CDR3 sequence is 16 residues long. Germline assignment: CDR1 SGHRS and CDR2 YFSETQ. V gave up 4 bases and J gave up 7 bases; unmatched junction bases: 17.

This clone was detected a few times. V and J are TRBV3-1 (or the pseudogene TRBV3-2) and TRBJ1-1, with 9 bases lining up with TRBD1. J lost 3 bases, V lost 4 bases, and 3 bases had no gene match. The CDR3 totals 14 residues. Germline V gene sequence: CDR1 LGHDT, CDR2 YNNKEL (reference sequence). The CDR3 spells CASSRQGDHTEAFF. CDR3 nucleotide sequence: TGTGCCAGCAGCCGACAGGGGGATCACACTGAAGCTTTCTTT.

This clone has just one count. The genes are TRBV10-1 and TRBJ1-6, with 7 bases that match TRBD1. With 5 bases clipped from V and 9 bases from J, the junction kept 4 bases outside the gene matches. The germline gives CDR1 WNHNN, CDR2 SYGVQD (reference sequence). The CDR3 has 13 residues. CDR3 nucleotides: TGCGCCAGCAGTCCAGACAGGGCTTCACCCCTCCACTTT. Amino acid sequence: CASSPDRASPLHF.

CDR3 region: CASSFRTGNTEAFF. In DNA form, the CDR3 reads TGTGCCAGCAGCTTTCGGACAGGAAACACTGAAGCTTTCTTT. The rearrangement links TRBV7-9 to TRBJ1-1, with 7 bases matching TRBD1. Germline V lookup: CDR1 SEHNR, CDR2 FQNEAQ (reference sequence). V lost 3 bases and J lost 2; bases outside the gene matches: 3. CDR3 length equals 14 residues.

In the case of this clone: At one end the junction does not follow the germline gene, possibly because of a read error. The chain has TRBV11-2 and TRBJ2-7; D might be TRBD1 (6 bases). The germline V gene encodes CDR1 SGHAT and CDR2 FQNNGV. The CDR3 runs 12 residues. The CDR3 here is CASSFGQQQHIF. As DNA, the CDR3 is TGTGCCAGCAGCTTTGGACAGCAACAGCACATCTTC.

There are many counts of this clone. The genes are TRBV19 and TRBJ2-1; 8 positions match TRBD2. The V segment lost 6 bases and the J segment 3 bases; nucleotides outside the gene matches: 4. The germline V gene has CDR1 LNHDA and CDR2 SQIVND (reference sequence). The CDR3 consists of 14 residues. The CDR3 sequence is CASRREGFYNEQFF. The CDR3 region has the DNA TGTGCCAGTAGACGGGAGGGGTTCTACAATGAGCAGTTCTTC. Combining the CDR3 with reference TRBV19 and TRBJ2-1 gives the whole variable domain DGGITQSPKYLFRKEGQNVTLSCEQNLNHDAMYWYRQDPGQGLRLIYYSQIVNDFQKGDIAEGYSVSREKKESFPLTVTSAQKNPTAFYLCASRREGFYNEQFFGPGTRLTVL.

This chain's CDR3 is CASDPGGGMNTEAFF. DNA of the CDR3: TGTGCCAGCGATCCGGGTGGAGGGATGAACACTGAAGCTTTCTTT. The chain joins TRBV6-5 to TRBJ1-1; the D is unclear. V lost 8 bases and J lost 0, with 16 bases in between. Germline values: CDR1 MNHEY, CDR2 SVGAGI. The CDR3 contains 15 residues.

This clone is deemed hyperexpanded (1% or more). CDR3 region: CASSLRGAGNYGYTF. The CDR3 DNA reads as TGTGCCAGCAGCTTGCGGGGGGCCGGGAACTATGGCTACACCTTC. The rearrangement uses TRBV5-4 and TRBJ1-2; TRBD1 is a possible D gene (6 bases). V lost 1 base and J 2 bases, leaving 12 bases between the germline ends. The CDR3 is made up of 15 amino acids. CDR1 SGHNT and CDR2 YYREEE come from the germline V gene (reference sequence).

The chain recombines TRBV6-1 with TRBJ1-6; D is possibly TRBD1 (5 bases). Germline CDR1 MNHNS, CDR2 SASEGT. The CDR3 spans 16 residues. V was trimmed by 0 bases and J by 7 bases, leaving 13 bases between them. The CDR3 loop reads CASSEAGEGWNSPLHF. DNA for the CDR3: TGTGCCAGCAGTGAAGCGGGGGAGGGTTGGAATTCACCCCTCCACTTT.

V usage is TRBV9 and J usage is TRBJ2-2, with a weak D call TRBD1 (5 bases). The V gene's germline CDR1 is SGDLS and CDR2 YYNGEE. Trimming pared 5 bases from V and 4 bases from J, leaving 15 bases between. The CDR3 has 15 amino acids. The CDR3, as DNA: TGTGCCAGCAGTCCAACAGGCATCCCCACCGGGGAGCTGTTTTTT. Protein: CASSPTGIPTGELFF.

The rearrangement links TRBV6-1 to TRBJ1-2, with D unresolved. V was pared by 0 bases and J by 9 bases, with 8 bases between. Germline V lookup: CDR1 MNHNS, CDR2 SASEGT. This CDR3 contains 12 residues. CDR3 residues: CASSEAGSRYTF. The DNA for the CDR3 is TGTGCCAGCAGTGAAGCCGGTTCTCGCTACACCTTC.

V is TRBV10-3 and J is TRBJ2-6, with 7 bases matching TRBD1. Germline V gene data show CDR1 as ENHRY and CDR2 as SYGVKD. V shed 6 bases, J shed 2 bases, and the junction held 1 base outside the gene matches. The CDR3 totals 14 residues. The CDR3 DNA sequence: TGTGCCATCAGAACAGGGGCTGGGGCCAACGTCCTGACTTTC. It encodes CAIRTGAGANVLTF.

The chain joins TRBV11-2 to TRBJ2-5; D not certain. From germline, CDR1 is SGHAT and CDR2 FQNNGV. Between the trimmed V and J ends, which lost 1 base and 3 bases, there was a span of 9 bases. The CDR3 loop spans 14 amino acids. CDR3 coding DNA: TGTGCCAGCAGCTTAGTTGGCGGAAAAGAGACCCAGTACTTC. This translates into CASSLVGGKETQYF.

This clone was counted once. The chain employs TRBV3-1 (or the pseudogene TRBV3-2) and TRBJ2-7, with D perhaps TRBD1 (6 bases). The CDR3 is made up of 14 amino acids. Germline CDR1 and CDR2: LGHDT and YNNKEL (reference sequence). V was shortened by 1 base and J by 6 bases, with 13 bases between the two germline ends. The CDR3 nucleotides read TGTGCCAGCAGCCAAGGGGCAGGGGAAGGCGAGCAGTACTTC. Encoded protein: CASSQGAGEGEQYF.

V and J are TRBV11-2 and TRBJ2-5; a weak D match, TRBD2 (6 bases). Deletions cut 9 bases from V and 2 bases from J, with 13 bases between. The germline gives CDR1 SGHAT, CDR2 FQNNGV. This CDR3 region has 13 residues. The CDR3 bases are TGTGCCAGTCGGAGGGTAGGACAAGAGACCCAGTACTTC. This gives the protein CASRRVGQETQYF.

This chain uses TRBV14 with TRBJ2-3; no clear D gene. The germline gives CDR1 SGHDN, CDR2 FVKESK. There are 13 residues in the CDR3. Deletions cut 3 bases from V and 0 bases from J, with 4 bases between. The CDR3 sequence is CASSHLSTDTQYF. CDR3 nucleotide sequence: TGTGCCAGCAGCCACCTGAGCACAGATACGCAGTATTTT.

This clone came up a few times. The genes are TRBV28 and TRBJ1-4; 7 nucleotides align to TRBD1. V lost 4 bases and J lost 3; bases outside the gene matches: 2. CDR1 and CDR2 from the germline V gene are MDHEN and SYDVKM. This CDR3 region has 14 residues. The CDR3 DNA sequence: TGTGCCAGCAGTTACGGGACAGCTAATGAAAAACTGTTTTTT. Translating gives CASSYGTANEKLFF.

V is TRBV4-1 and J is TRBJ2-1; weak D call: TRBD1 (6 bases). Germline-derived CDR1 and CDR2 are MGHRA and YSYEKL. V was cut by 1 base and J by 0 bases, with 10 bases left in between. The CDR3 sequence is 16 residues long. The CDR3 protein is CASSQVTGSSYNEQFF. CDR3 in DNA: TGCGCCAGCAGCCAAGTTACAGGGAGCTCCTACAATGAGCAGTTCTTC.

The chain is built from TRBV6-5 and TRBJ2-2; 9 bases match TRBD2. V shed 2 bases and J 4 bases; nucleotides not matched to a gene: 5. Germline values: CDR1 MNHEY, CDR2 SVGAGI. The CDR3 loop spans 16 amino acids. Here the CDR3 DNA reads TGTGCCAGCAGTTACCGGGCGGGGGGGCCCACCGGGGAGCTGTTTTTT. It translates to CASSYRAGGPTGELFF.

This chain uses TRBV5-1 with TRBJ2-7; TRBD1 aligns across 7 bases. CDR1 SGHRS and CDR2 YFSETQ come from the germline V gene. The CDR3 has 14 residues. V dropped 0 bases and J dropped 3; count of bases not matched to a gene: 3. This chain's CDR3 is CASSLATGNYEQYF. CDR3 sequence (DNA): TGCGCCAGCAGCTTGGCGACAGGGAACTACGAGCAGTACTTC.

The chain carries TRBV5-1 and TRBJ2-2; a weak D match, TRBD2 (6 bases). Per the germline V gene, CDR1 is SGHRS and CDR2 is YFSETQ. The CDR3 extends over 12 amino acids. The V and J ends lost 7 bases and 7 bases respectively, with 11 bases between them. CDR3 region: CASRRDDGELFF. DNA of the CDR3: TGCGCCAGCCGGAGGGATGACGGGGAGCTGTTTTTT.

The genes are TRBV28 and TRBJ1-6, with D perhaps TRBD1 (5 bases). CDR3 length: 15 residues. Germline CDR1 reads MDHEN; CDR2 reads SYDVKM. V lost 5 bases and J 6 bases, leaving 14 bases between the germline ends. CDR3 amino acids: CASSPAGPFNSPLHF. DNA of the CDR3: TGTGCCAGCAGTCCCGCGGGACCCTTTAATTCACCCCTCCACTTT.

This clone qualifies as medium-sized (0.01 to 0.1%). The J gene is TRBJ1-1, the V gene TRBV5-1; unclear D gene. CDR1 and CDR2 (germline): SGHRS, YFSETQ. CDR3 length: 13 amino acids. With 0 bases removed from V and 4 bases from J, the gap between germline ends came to 7 bases. As DNA, the CDR3 is TGCGCCAGCAGCTTGGAGAGAGGCACTGAAGCTTTCTTT. It is translated as CASSLERGTEAFF.

The V and J genes are TRBV9 and TRBJ1-1, with D perhaps TRBD1 (5 bases). The CDR3 has 14 amino acids. V was trimmed by 0 bases and J by 4 bases, leaving 10 bases between them. Germline CDR1 SGDLS, CDR2 YYNGEE. The DNA for the CDR3 is TGTGCCAGCAGCGTAGGGGATAGGGGCACTGAAGCTTTCTTT. Protein: CASSVGDRGTEAFF. The full variable domain, rest sourced from reference TRBV9 and TRBJ1-1, is DSGVTQTPKHLITATGQRVTLRCSPRSGDLSVYWYQQSLDQGLQFLIQYYNGEERAKGNILERFSAQQFPDLHSELNLSSLELGDSALYFCASSVGDRGTEAFFGQGTRLTVV.